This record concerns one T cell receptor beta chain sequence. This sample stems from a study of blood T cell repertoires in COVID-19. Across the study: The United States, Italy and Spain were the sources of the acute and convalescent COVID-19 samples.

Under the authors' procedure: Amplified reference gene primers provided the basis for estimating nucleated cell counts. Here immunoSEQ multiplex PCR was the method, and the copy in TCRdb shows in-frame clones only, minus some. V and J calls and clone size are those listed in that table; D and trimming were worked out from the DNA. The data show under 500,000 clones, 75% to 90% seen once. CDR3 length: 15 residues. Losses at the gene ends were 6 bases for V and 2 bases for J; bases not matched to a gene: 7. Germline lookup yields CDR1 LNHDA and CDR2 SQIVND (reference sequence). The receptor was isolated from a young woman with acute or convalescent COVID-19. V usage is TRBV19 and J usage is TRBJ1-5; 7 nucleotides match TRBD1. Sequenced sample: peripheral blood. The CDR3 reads CASSDRAIGNQPQHF. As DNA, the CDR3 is TGTGCCAGTAGCGACAGGGCAATTGGCAATCAGCCCCAGCATTTT.